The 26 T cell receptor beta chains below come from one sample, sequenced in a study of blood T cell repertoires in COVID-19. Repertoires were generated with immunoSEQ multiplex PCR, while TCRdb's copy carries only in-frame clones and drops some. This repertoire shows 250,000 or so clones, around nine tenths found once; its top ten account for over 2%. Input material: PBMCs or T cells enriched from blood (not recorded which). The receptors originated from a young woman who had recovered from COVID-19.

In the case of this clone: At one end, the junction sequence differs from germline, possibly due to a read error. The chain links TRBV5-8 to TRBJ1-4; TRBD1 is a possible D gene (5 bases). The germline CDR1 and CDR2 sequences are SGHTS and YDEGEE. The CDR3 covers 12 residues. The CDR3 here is CASSLVVQGLYF. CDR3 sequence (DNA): TGTGCCAGCAGCTTGGTTGTGCAGGGACTTTATTTT.

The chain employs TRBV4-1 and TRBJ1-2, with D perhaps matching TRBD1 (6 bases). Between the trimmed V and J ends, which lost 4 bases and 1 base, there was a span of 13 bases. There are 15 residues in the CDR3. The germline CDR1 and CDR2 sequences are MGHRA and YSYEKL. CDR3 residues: CASSPGQGGNYGYTF. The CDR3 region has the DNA TGCGCCAGCAGCCCCGGGCAAGGGGGTAACTATGGCTACACCTTC.

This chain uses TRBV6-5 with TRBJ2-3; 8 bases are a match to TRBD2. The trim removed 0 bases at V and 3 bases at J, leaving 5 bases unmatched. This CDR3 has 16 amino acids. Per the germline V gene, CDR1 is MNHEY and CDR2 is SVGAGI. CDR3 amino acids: CASSYSWASGTDTQYF. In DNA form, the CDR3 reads TGTGCCAGCAGTTACTCGTGGGCTAGCGGGACAGATACGCAGTATTTT.

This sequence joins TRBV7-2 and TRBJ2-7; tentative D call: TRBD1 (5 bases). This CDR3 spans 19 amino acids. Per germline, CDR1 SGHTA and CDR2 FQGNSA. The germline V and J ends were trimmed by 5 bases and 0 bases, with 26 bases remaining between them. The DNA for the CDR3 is TGTGCCAGCAGCCCCATAATACAGACTGACCCCCAGGGCTCCTACGAGCAGTACTTC. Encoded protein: CASSPIIQTDPQGSYEQYF. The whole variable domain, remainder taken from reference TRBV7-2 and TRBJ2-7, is GAGVSQSPSNKVTEKGKDVELRCDPISGHTALYWYRQSLGQGLEFLIYFQGNSAPDKSGLPSDRFSAERTGGSVSTLTIQRTQQEDSAVYLCASSPIIQTDPQGSYEQYFGPGTRLTVT.

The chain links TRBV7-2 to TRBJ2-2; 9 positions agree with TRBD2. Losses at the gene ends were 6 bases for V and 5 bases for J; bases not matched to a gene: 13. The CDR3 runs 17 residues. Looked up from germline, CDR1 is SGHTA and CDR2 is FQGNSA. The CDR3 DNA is TGTGCCAGCAGGCCGGGCGGCGGGGGGGCGAGGACCGGGGAGCTGTTTTTT. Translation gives CASRPGGGGARTGELFF.

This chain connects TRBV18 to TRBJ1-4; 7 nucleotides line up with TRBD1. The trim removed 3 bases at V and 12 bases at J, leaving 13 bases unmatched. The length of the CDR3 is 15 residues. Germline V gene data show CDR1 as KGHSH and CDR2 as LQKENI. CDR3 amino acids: CASSPEGAIIRELFF. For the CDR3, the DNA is TGTGCCAGCTCACCGGAGGGGGCAATCATCCGAGAACTGTTTTTT.

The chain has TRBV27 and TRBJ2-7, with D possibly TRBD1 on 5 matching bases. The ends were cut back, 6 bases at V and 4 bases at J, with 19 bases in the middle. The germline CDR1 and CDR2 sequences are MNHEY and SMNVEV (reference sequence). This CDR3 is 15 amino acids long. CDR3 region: CASSPSGLSGYEQYF. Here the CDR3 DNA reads TGTGCCAGCAGCCCATCAGGGCTGTCGGGTTACGAGCAGTACTTC.

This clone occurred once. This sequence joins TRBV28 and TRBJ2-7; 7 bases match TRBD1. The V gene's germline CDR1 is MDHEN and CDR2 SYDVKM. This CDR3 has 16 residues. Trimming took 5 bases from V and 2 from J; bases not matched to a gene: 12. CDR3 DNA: TGTGCCAGCAGTACCATCCGGGACAGCTCTACCTACGAGCAGTACTTC. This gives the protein CASSTIRDSSTYEQYF.

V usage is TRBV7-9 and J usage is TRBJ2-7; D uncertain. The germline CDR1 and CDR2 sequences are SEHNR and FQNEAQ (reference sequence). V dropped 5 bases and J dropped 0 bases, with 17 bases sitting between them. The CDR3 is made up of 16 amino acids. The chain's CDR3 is CASSPHGSRSSYEQYF. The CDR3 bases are TGTGCCAGCAGCCCCCATGGCTCGAGGAGCTCCTACGAGCAGTACTTC.

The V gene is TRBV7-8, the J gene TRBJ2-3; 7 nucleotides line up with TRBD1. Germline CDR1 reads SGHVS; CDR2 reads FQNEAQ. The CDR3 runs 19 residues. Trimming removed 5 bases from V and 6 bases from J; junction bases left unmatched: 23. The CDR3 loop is CASSLRVGEGTVHRDTQYF. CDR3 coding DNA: TGTGCCAGCAGCCTTAGAGTGGGAGAAGGGACAGTCCATAGGGATACGCAGTATTTT.

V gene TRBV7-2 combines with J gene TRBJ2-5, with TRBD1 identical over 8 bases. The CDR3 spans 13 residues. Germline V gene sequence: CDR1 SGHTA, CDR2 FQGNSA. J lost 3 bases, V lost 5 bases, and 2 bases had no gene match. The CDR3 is CASSVDREETQYF. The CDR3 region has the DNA TGTGCCAGCAGCGTGGACAGGGAAGAGACCCAGTACTTC. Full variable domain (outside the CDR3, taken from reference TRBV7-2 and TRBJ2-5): GAGVSQSPSNKVTEKGKDVELRCDPISGHTALYWYRQSLGQGLEFLIYFQGNSAPDKSGLPSDRFSAERTGGSVSTLTIQRTQQEDSAVYLCASSVDREETQYFGPGTRLLVL.

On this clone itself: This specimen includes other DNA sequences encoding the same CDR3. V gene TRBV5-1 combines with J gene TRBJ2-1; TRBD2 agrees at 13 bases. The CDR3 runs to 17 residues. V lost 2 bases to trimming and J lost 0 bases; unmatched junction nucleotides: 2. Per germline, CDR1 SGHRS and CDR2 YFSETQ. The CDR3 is CASSLGLAGASYNEQFF. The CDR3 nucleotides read TGCGCCAGCAGCTTAGGACTAGCGGGAGCCTCCTACAATGAGCAGTTCTTC.

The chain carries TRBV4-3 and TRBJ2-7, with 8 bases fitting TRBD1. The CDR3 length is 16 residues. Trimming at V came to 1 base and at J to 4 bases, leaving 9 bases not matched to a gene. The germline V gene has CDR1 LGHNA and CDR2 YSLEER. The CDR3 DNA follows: TGCGCCAGCAGCCAAGGATGGGGACAGGTACTATACGAGCAGTACTTC. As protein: CASSQGWGQVLYEQYF.

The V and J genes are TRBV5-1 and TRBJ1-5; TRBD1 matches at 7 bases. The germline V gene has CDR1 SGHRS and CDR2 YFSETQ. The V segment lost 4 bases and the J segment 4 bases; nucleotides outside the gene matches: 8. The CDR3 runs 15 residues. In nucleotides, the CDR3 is TGCGCCAGCAGCCCATCGACAGGGTCGAATCAGCCCCAGCATTTT. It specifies CASSPSTGSNQPQHF.

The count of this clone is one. The CDR3 DNA follows: TGTGCCAGCAGCTTAGTACTAGCGGGGGGTATTGAGCAGTTCTTC. Amino acids: CASSLVLAGGIEQFF. The gene calls are TRBV7-9 and TRBJ2-1, with TRBD2 identical over 12 bases. V gave up 1 base and J gave up 9 bases; unmatched junction bases: 4. CDR1 is SEHNR, CDR2 FQNEAQ, per germline (reference sequence). The CDR3 length is 15 residues.

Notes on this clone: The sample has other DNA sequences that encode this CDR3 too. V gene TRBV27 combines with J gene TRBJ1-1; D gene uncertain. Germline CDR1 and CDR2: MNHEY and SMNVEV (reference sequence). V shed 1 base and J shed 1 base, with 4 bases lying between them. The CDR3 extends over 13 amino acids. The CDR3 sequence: CASSLFRNTEAFF. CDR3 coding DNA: TGTGCCAGCAGTTTATTTCGGAACACTGAAGCTTTCTTT.

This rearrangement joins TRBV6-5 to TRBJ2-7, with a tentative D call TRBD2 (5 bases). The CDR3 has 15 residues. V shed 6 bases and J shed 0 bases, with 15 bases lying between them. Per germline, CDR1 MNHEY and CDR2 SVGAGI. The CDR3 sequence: CASSPNRRISYEQYF. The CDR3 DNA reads TGTGCCAGCAGCCCAAATCGGAGGATCTCCTACGAGCAGTACTTC.

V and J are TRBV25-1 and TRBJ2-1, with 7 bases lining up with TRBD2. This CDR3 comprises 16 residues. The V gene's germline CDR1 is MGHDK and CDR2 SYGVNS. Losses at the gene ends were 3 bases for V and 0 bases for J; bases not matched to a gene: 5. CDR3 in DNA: TGTGCCAGCAGTGATGGCGGGGACTACTCCTACAATGAGCAGTTCTTC. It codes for CASSDGGDYSYNEQFF.

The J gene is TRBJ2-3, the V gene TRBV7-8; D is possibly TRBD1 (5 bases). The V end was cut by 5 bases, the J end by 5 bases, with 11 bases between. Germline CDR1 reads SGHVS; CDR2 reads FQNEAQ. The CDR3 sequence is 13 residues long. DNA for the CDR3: TGTGCCAGCAGCATCGACAGTTTAGATACGCAGTATTTT. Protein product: CASSIDSLDTQYF.

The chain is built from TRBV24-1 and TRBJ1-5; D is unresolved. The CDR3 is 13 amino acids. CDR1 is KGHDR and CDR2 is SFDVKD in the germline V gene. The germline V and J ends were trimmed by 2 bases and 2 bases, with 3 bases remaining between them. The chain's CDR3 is CATSDSGNQPQHF. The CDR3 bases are TGTGCCACCAGTGATTCCGGCAATCAGCCCCAGCATTTT.

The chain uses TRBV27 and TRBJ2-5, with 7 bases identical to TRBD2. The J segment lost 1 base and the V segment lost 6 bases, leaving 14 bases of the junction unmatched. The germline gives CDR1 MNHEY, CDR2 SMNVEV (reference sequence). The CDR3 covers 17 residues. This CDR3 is CASSPKWRELFQETQYF. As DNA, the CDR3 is TGTGCCAGCAGCCCAAAATGGCGGGAGCTTTTCCAAGAGACCCAGTACTTC.

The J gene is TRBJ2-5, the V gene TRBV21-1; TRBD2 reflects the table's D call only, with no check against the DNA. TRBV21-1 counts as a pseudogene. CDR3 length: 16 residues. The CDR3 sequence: CASPGVSIAGLETQYF. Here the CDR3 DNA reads TGTGCCAGCCCCGGGGTCTCAATAGCGGGGCTGGAGACCCAGTACTTC.

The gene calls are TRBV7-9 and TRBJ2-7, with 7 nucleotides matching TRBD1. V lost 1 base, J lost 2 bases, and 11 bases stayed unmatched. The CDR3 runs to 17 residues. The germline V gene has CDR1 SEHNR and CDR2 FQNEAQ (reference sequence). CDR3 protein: CASSLVGWQGETYEQYF. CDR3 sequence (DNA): TGTGCCAGCAGCTTAGTGGGGTGGCAGGGGGAGACCTACGAGCAGTACTTC.

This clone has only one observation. The CDR3 loop reads CASSYYQGGTEAFF. The CDR3 nucleotides are TGTGCCAGCAGTTACTACCAGGGGGGCACTGAAGCTTTCTTT. V and J are TRBV6-5 and TRBJ1-1; 7 positions match TRBD1. The J segment lost 4 bases and the V segment lost 1 base, leaving 3 bases of the junction unmatched. This CDR3 spans 14 amino acids. Germline assignment: CDR1 MNHEY and CDR2 SVGAGI.

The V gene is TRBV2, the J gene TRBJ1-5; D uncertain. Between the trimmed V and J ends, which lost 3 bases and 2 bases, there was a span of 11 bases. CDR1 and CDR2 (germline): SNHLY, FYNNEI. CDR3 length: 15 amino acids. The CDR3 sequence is CASSEEGTGNQPQHF. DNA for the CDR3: TGTGCCAGCAGTGAGGAGGGAACGGGCAATCAGCCCCAGCATTTT.

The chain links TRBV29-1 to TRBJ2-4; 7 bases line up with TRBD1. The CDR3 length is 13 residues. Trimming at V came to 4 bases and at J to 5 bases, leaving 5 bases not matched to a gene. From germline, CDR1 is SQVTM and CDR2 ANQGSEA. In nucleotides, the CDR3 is TGCAGCGTTGCTCGTGGGACAGAAAACATTCAGTACTTC. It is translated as CSVARGTENIQYF. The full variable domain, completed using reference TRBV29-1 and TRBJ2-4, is SAVISQKPSRDICQRGTSLTIQCQVDSQVTMMFWYRQQPGQSLTLIATANQGSEATYESGFVIDKFPISRPNLTFSTLTVSNMSPEDSSIYLCSVARGTENIQYFGAGTRLSVL.